This T cell receptor (beta chain) was sequenced in a study of T cell responses to AZD1222 COVID-19 vaccine. Study as a whole: Second doses were pooled across both intervals (about 4 or about 12 weeks).

The assay was immunoSEQ multiplex PCR, and TCRdb's table has in-frame clones only and misses some. This repertoire shows 150,000 to 200,000 clones, around 90% found once; its top ten account for more than 7%. Overall study findings and caveats: Females outnumbered males among donors, who were mostly white British; clonal diversity was possibly underestimated.

As regards this clone: Its antigen is not known.

Germline V CDR1 and CDR2: SQVTM, ANQGSEA. The CDR3 has 13 amino acids. The V gene lost 6 bases and the J gene lost 4 bases, with 16 bases spanning the gap. The sequencing used peripheral blood, collected on day 0 of AZD1222 vaccination. This chain joins TRBV29-1 and TRBJ2-7, with a possible D match to TRBD1 (6 bases). This receptor was identified in an adult in good health. The CDR3 DNA reads as TGCAGCGTATTAGGGGGTAGAACGTACGAGCAGTACTTC. Amino acid sequence: CSVLGGRTYEQYF.